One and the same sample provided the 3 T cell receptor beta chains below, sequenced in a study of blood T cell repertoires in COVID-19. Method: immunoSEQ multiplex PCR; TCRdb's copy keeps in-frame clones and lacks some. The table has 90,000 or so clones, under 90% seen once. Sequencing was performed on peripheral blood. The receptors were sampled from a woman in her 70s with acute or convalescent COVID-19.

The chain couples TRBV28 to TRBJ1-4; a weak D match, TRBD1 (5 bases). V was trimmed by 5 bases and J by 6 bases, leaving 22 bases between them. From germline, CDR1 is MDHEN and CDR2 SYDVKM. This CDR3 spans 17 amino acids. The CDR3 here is CASSPRPWAGQYEKLFF. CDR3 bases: TGTGCCAGCAGTCCCCGCCCTTGGGCAGGGCAATATGAAAAACTGTTTTTT.

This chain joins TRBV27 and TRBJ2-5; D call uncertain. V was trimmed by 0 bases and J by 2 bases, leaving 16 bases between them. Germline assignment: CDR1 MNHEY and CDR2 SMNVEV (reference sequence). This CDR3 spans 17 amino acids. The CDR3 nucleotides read TGTGCCAGCAGTTTATCGTCGTTTACTATATTACAAGAGACCCAGTACTTC. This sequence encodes CASSLSSFTILQETQYF.

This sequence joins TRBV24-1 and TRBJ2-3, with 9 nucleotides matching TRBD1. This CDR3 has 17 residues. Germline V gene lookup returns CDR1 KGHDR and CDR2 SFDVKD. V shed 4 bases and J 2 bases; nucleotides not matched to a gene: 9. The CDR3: CATSDTGTGRSTDTQYF. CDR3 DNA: TGTGCCACCAGTGACACTGGGACAGGGAGGTCCACAGATACGCAGTATTTT.